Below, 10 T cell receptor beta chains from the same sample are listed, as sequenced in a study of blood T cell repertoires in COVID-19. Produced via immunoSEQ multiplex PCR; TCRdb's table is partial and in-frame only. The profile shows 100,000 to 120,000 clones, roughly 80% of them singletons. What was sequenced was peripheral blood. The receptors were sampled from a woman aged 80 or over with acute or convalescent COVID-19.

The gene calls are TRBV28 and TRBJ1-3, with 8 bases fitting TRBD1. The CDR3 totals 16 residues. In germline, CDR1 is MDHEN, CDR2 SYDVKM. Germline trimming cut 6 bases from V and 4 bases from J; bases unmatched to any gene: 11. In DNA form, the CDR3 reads TGTGCCAGCAGAACAACCGGGACAGGATCCGGAAACACCATATATTTT. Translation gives CASRTTGTGSGNTIYF.

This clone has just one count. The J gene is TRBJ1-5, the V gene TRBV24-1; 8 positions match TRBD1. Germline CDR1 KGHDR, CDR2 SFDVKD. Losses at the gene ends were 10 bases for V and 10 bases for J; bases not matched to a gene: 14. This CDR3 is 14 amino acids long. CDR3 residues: CATIDRGVCRPQHF. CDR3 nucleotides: TGTGCCACGATTGACAGGGGCGTCTGTCGTCCCCAGCATTTT.

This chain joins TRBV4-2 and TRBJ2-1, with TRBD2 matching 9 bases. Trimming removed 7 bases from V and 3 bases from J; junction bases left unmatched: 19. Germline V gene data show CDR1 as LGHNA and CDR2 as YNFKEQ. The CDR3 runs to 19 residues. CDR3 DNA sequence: TGTGCCAGCACCCCCTCGGGAAGGGGGCGACTAGCGGACTACAATGAGCAGTTCTTC. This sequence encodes CASTPSGRGRLADYNEQFF.

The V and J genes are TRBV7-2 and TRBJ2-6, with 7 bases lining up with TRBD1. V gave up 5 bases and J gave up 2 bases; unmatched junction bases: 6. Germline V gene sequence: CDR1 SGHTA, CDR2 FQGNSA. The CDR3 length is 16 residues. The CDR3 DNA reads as TGTGCCAGCAGCCCCAGGACAGGTCCTGGGGCCAACGTCCTGACTTTC. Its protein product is CASSPRTGPGANVLTF.

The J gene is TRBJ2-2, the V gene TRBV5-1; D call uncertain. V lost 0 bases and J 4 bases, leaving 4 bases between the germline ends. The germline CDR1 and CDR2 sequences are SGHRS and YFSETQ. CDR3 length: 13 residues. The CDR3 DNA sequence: TGCGCCAGCAGCTTGGCGGTCACCGGGGAGCTGTTTTTT. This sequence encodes CASSLAVTGELFF. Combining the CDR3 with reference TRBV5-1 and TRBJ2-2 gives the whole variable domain KAGVTQTPRYLIKTRGQQVTLSCSPISGHRSVSWYQQTPGQGLQFLFEYFSETQRNKGNFPGRFSGRQFSNSRSEMNVSTLELGDSALYLCASSLAVTGELFFGEGSRLTVL.

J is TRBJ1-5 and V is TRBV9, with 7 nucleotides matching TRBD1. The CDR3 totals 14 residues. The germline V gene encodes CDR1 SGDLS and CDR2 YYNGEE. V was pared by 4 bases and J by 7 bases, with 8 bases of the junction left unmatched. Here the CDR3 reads CASSIGQERQPQHF. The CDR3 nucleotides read TGTGCCAGCAGCATCGGACAGGAGAGACAGCCCCAGCATTTT.

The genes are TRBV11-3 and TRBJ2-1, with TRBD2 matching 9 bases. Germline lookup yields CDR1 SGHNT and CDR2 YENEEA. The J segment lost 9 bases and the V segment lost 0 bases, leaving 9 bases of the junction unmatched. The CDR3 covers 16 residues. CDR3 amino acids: CASSLDPGTSHGEQFF. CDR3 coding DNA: TGTGCCAGCAGCTTAGACCCCGGGACTAGCCATGGTGAGCAGTTCTTC.

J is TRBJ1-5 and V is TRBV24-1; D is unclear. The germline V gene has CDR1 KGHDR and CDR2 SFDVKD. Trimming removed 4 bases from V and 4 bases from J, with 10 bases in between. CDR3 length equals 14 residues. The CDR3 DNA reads TGTGCCACCAGTGAATCCAGTAAGAATCAGCCCCAGCATTTT. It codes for CATSESSKNQPQHF.

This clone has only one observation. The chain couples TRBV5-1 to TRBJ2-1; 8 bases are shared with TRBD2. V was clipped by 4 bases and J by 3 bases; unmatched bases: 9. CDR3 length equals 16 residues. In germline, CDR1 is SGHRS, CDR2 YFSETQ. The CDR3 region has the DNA TGCGCCAGCAGCCCAGGACAACTAGCGGTCTACAATGAGCAGTTCTTC. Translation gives CASSPGQLAVYNEQFF.

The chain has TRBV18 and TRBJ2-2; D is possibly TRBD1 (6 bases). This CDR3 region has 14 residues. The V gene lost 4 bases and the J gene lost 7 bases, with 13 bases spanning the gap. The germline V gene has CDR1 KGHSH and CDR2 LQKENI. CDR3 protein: CASSLQGSDGELFF. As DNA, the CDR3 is TGTGCCAGCTCACTTCAGGGGAGTGACGGGGAGCTGTTTTTT. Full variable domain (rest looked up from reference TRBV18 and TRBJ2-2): NAGVMQNPRHLVRRRGQEARLRCSPMKGHSHVYWYRQLPEEGLKFMVYLQKENIIDESGMPKERFSAEFPKEGPSILRIQQVVRGDSAAYFCASSLQGSDGELFFGEGSRLTVL.